This entry describes one T cell receptor beta chain. Profiling relied on immunoSEQ multiplex PCR, and the TCRdb table lists in-frame clones only, not all of them. The table shows fewer than 25,000 clones, with about 90% occurring only once. The entry originates in a study of OX40 agonist ivuxolimab in advanced cancers. The sequencing used CD4+ or CD8+ T cells sorted from blood, collected in a trial of the OX40 agonist ivuxolimab. The TCR was taken from an adult with an advanced solid tumor such as melanoma, head and neck, liver or kidney cancer.

CDR3 DNA sequence: TGTGCCAGCAGTTCTAGCGGGAGGGCCGGTGAGACCCAGTACTTC. Protein sequence: CASSSSGRAGETQYF. This rearrangement joins TRBV27 to TRBJ2-5; TRBD2 matches at 12 bases. The CDR3 contains 15 residues. With V trimmed by 4 bases and J by 5 bases, 5 bases remained unmatched. Per the germline V gene, CDR1 is MNHEY and CDR2 is SMNVEV (reference sequence).